The 27 T cell receptor beta chains listed next were all sequenced from one sample in a study of vaccination and CD4 T cells after COVID-19. An Oncomine TCR Beta short-read assay was used to sequence the DNA from cultured CD4+ T cells. TCRdb re-called the PCR reads through MiXCR, storing one row per CDR3 protein. The data show approximately 19,000 distinct CDR3 sequences, around 70% seen once. Treatment of the sample: approximately 10-day PBMC culture with coronavirus spike peptide pools or control peptides (ViraFEST assay). Their specific antigens are unknown. The specimen sequenced was CD4+ T cells from blood, cultured in vitro. The receptor source for this set is a human donor who had recovered from COVID-19.

V usage is TRBV7-3 and J usage is TRBJ2-3, with 9 bases fitting TRBD2. CDR3 length equals 19 residues. The J segment lost 1 base and the V segment lost 1 base, leaving 12 bases of the junction unmatched. CDR1 is SGHTA and CDR2 is FQGTGA in the germline V gene. This chain's CDR3 is CASSLIGGVIAGGTDTQYF. The CDR3 coding sequence is TGTGCCAGCAGCTTAATTGGGGGAGTGATAGCGGGAGGCACAGATACGCAGTATTTT.

This clonotype was recorded a few times. This chain uses TRBV18 with TRBJ1-1, with D unresolved. Trimming cost V 3 bases and J 1 base, with 6 bases left between them. Germline assignment: CDR1 KGHSH and CDR2 LQKENI. CDR3 length equals 13 residues. The CDR3 spells CASSPTANTEAFF. In nucleotides, the CDR3 is TGTGCCAGCTCACCTACTGCGAACACTGAAGCTTTCTTT.

The gene calls are TRBV15 and TRBJ2-7; 12 nucleotides agree with TRBD2. The CDR3 is 14 residues long. V shed 5 bases and J 2 bases; nucleotides not matched to a gene: 1. The germline V gene has CDR1 LNHNV and CDR2 YYDKDF (reference sequence). The DNA of the CDR3 is TGTGCCACCAGCCGGACTAGCGGGGCCTACGAGCAGTACTTC. It encodes CATSRTSGAYEQYF.

J is TRBJ1-6 and V is TRBV7-9; no reliable D call. There are 12 residues in the CDR3. The ends were cut back, 5 bases at V and 6 bases at J, with 5 bases in the middle. CDR1 is SEHNR and CDR2 is FQNEAQ in the germline V gene (reference sequence). The CDR3 reads CASSPPNSPLHF. In nucleotides, the CDR3 is TGTGCCAGCAGCCCCCCTAATTCACCCCTCCACTTT.

The J gene is TRBJ1-5, the V gene TRBV29-1, with a tentative D call TRBD1 (5 bases). Trimming took 5 bases from V and 4 from J, leaving 18 bases between them. This CDR3 comprises 15 residues. Per germline, CDR1 SQVTM and CDR2 ANQGSEA. CDR3 protein: CSVSEGILGNQPQHF. DNA of the CDR3: TGCAGCGTTTCTGAGGGGATCTTAGGAAATCAGCCCCAGCATTTT.

J is TRBJ1-2 and V is TRBV20-1; weak D call: TRBD1 (6 bases). The CDR3 length is 12 residues. V was cut by 8 bases and J by 3 bases, with 13 bases left in between. Germline lookup yields CDR1 DFQATT and CDR2 SNEGSKA (reference sequence). This CDR3 reads CSPYGQHYGYTF. CDR3 nucleotide sequence: TGCAGTCCCTATGGACAGCACTATGGCTACACCTTC.

This clonotype was picked up a small number of times. The chain employs TRBV20-1 and TRBJ2-1; TRBD2 matches at 12 bases. V was clipped by 6 bases and J by 12 bases; unmatched bases: 6. Germline CDR1 is DFQATT and CDR2 is SNEGSKA (reference sequence). The CDR3 runs to 12 residues. CDR3 region: CSAATSGRRQFF. As DNA, the CDR3 is TGCAGTGCCGCTACTAGCGGGAGGAGGCAGTTCTTC.

The rearrangement uses TRBV4-2 and TRBJ1-1; the D is unclear. Trimming cost V 4 bases and J 1 base, with 10 bases left between them. The germline V gene encodes CDR1 LGHNA and CDR2 YNFKEQ. The CDR3 consists of 14 residues. The CDR3 protein is CASSLQDWNTEAFF. The CDR3 coding sequence is TGTGCCAGCAGCCTTCAGGACTGGAACACTGAAGCTTTCTTT.

V usage is TRBV2 and J usage is TRBJ1-1; D not certain. V was pared by 4 bases and J by 8 bases, with 8 bases between. The CDR3 length is 11 residues. Germline V gives CDR1 SNHLY, CDR2 FYNNEI. The CDR3 reads CASSVLLEAFF. The CDR3 DNA sequence: TGTGCCAGCAGTGTTCTGTTAGAAGCTTTCTTT. The variable domain in full, with the rest retrieved from reference TRBV2 and TRBJ1-1, is EPEVTQTPSHQVTQMGQEVILRCVPISNHLYFYWYRQILGQKVEFLVSFYNNEISEKSEIFDDQFSVERPDGSNFTLKIRSTKLEDSAMYFCASSVLLEAFFGQGTRLTVV.

This clonotype was seen a handful of times. The chain uses TRBV7-2 and TRBJ1-2; the match to TRBD1 covers 9 bases. Germline loops: CDR1 SGHTA, CDR2 FQGNSA. The CDR3 spans 14 residues. V lost 5 bases and J lost 3; bases outside the gene matches: 4. The CDR3 loop is CASSPRTGDYGYTF. The CDR3 DNA reads as TGTGCCAGCAGCCCAAGGACAGGGGACTATGGCTACACCTTC.

The chain carries TRBV19 and TRBJ1-5, with D maybe TRBD1 (5 bases). The CDR3 has 13 residues. Deletions cut 6 bases from V and 10 bases from J, with 16 bases between. In germline, CDR1 is LNHDA, CDR2 SQIVND (reference sequence). DNA of the CDR3: TGTGCCAGTAGGTCGGGGGGGTGGGAACCCCAGCATTTT. Translated, it gives CASRSGGWEPQHF.

V usage is TRBV6-1 and J usage is TRBJ2-7; a possible D gene is TRBD1 (6 bases). There are 13 residues in the CDR3. V was cut by 6 bases and J by 5 bases, with 14 bases left in between. Per germline, CDR1 MNHNS and CDR2 SASEGT. The CDR3 coding sequence is TGTGCCAGCAGAATTACAGGGTCGGACGAGCAGTACTTC. It codes for CASRITGSDEQYF.

This chain uses TRBV6-1 with TRBJ1-2, with D unresolved. CDR3 length: 13 residues. Trimming shortened V by 4 bases and J by 5 bases, and 11 bases separated the two germline ends. CDR1 and CDR2 (germline): MNHNS, SASEGT. CDR3 nucleotides: TGTGCCAGCAGTGCGGGAGGAGGTTATGGCTACACCTTC. It translates to CASSAGGGYGYTF.

This clonotype has just a few counts. This chain links TRBV6-2 or TRBV6-3 with TRBJ1-5; TRBD1 agrees at 7 bases. Per germline, CDR1 MNHEY and CDR2 SVGEGT. The CDR3 runs to 15 residues. J gave up 4 bases and V 0 bases, and 3 bases lay outside the gene matches. CDR3 residues: CASSYSRDRNQPQHF. The CDR3 nucleotides read TGTGCCAGCAGTTACTCCCGGGACAGAAATCAGCCCCAGCATTTT.

The J gene is TRBJ1-5, the V gene TRBV6-5, with 9 positions matching TRBD1. Per the germline V gene, CDR1 is MNHEY and CDR2 is SVGAGI. J was trimmed by 5 bases and V by 4 bases; bases with no gene match: 6. This CDR3 has 15 amino acids. The CDR3 region is CASSSTRQGDQPQHF. CDR3 coding DNA: TGTGCCAGCAGTTCCACTAGACAGGGGGATCAGCCCCAGCATTTT.

This clonotype showed up just once. V gene TRBV7-9 combines with J gene TRBJ2-4; 11 nucleotides match TRBD2. With V trimmed by 7 bases and J by 5 bases, 4 bases remained unmatched. There are 14 residues in the CDR3. CDR1 is SEHNR and CDR2 is FQNEAQ in the germline V gene (reference sequence). CDR3 residues: CASTLAGGQNIQYF. The CDR3 coding sequence is TGTGCCAGCACTTTAGCGGGAGGGCAAAACATTCAGTACTTC.

In this sample, this clonotype turned up a few times. V and J are TRBV7-3 and TRBJ2-5; 8 bases are shared with TRBD2. Germline trimming cut 2 bases from V and 5 bases from J; bases unmatched to any gene: 1. This CDR3 comprises 13 residues. In germline, CDR1 is SGHTA, CDR2 FQGTGA. The CDR3 sequence is CASSLGGGETQYF. CDR3 DNA: TGTGCCAGCAGCTTAGGCGGGGGGGAGACCCAGTACTTC. Looking up the rest from reference TRBV7-3 and TRBJ2-5 gives the full variable domain: GAGVSQTPSNKVTEKGKYVELRCDPISGHTALYWYRQSLGQGPEFLIYFQGTGAADDSGLPNDRFFAVRPEGSVSTLKIQRTERGDSAVYLCASSLGGGETQYFGPGTRLLVL.

This sequence joins TRBV21-1 and TRBJ2-1; no check of the table's D call, TRBD2, against the DNA was made. TRBV21-1 is a listed pseudogene. The CDR3 length is 17 residues. The CDR3 protein is CASSKVGLAGSFNEQFF. The CDR3 DNA sequence: TGTGCCAGCAGCAAAGTGGGTCTAGCGGGGTCGTTCAATGAGCAGTTCTTC.

V usage is TRBV6-1 and J usage is TRBJ1-1; D may be TRBD1 (6 bases). Trimming left V 6 bases short and J 2 bases short, with 13 bases between. Germline V lookup: CDR1 MNHNS, CDR2 SASEGT. The CDR3 covers 14 residues. CDR3: CASRKSRGNTEAFF. The CDR3 region has the DNA TGTGCCAGCAGAAAGTCCAGGGGCAACACTGAAGCTTTCTTT.

The rearrangement uses TRBV20-1 and TRBJ2-4, with D perhaps given as TRBD1 or TRBD2 (5 bases each). The CDR3 is made up of 17 amino acids. V was clipped by 0 bases and J by 8 bases, with 23 bases between them. Germline-derived CDR1 and CDR2 are DFQATT and SNEGSKA (reference sequence). The CDR3 protein is CSARDQNSGAPRDIQYF. The CDR3 DNA sequence: TGCAGTGCTAGAGATCAAAACTCCGGGGCCCCCAGAGACATTCAGTACTTC.

The rearrangement joins TRBV20-1 to TRBJ2-5; D gene uncertain. The germline gives CDR1 DFQATT, CDR2 SNEGSKA (reference sequence). The V gene lost 2 bases and the J gene lost 1 base, with 8 bases spanning the gap. The length of the CDR3 is 13 residues. For the CDR3, the DNA is TGCAGTGCTAGACAGATCCTCCAAGAGACCCAGTACTTC. Its translation is CSARQILQETQYF.

This sequence joins TRBV2 and TRBJ1-1; perhaps TRBD1 as D (6 bases). Germline values: CDR1 SNHLY, CDR2 FYNNEI. The CDR3 length is 12 residues. Trimming left V 5 bases short and J 11 bases short, with 15 bases between. The CDR3 reads CASSRGEVVAFF. The CDR3, as DNA: TGTGCCAGCAGTAGGGGGGAGGTGGTGGCTTTCTTT. The entire variable domain, with the rest obtained from reference TRBV2 and TRBJ1-1, is as follows: EPEVTQTPSHQVTQMGQEVILRCVPISNHLYFYWYRQILGQKVEFLVSFYNNEISEKSEIFDDQFSVERPDGSNFTLKIRSTKLEDSAMYFCASSRGEVVAFFGQGTRLTVV.

This CDR3 is CSARSASGEYTQYF. The CDR3 coding sequence is TGCAGTGCTAGATCTGCTAGCGGGGAGTATACGCAGTATTTT. The gene calls are TRBV20-1 and TRBJ2-3, with 9 bases fitting TRBD2. Germline V CDR1 and CDR2: DFQATT, SNEGSKA (reference sequence). Losses at the gene ends were 2 bases for V and 7 bases for J; bases not matched to a gene: 7. The CDR3 extends over 14 amino acids.

This sequence joins TRBV11-2 and TRBJ1-4; tentative D call: TRBD1 (5 bases). Deletions cut 4 bases from V and 3 bases from J, with 21 bases between. There are 18 residues in the CDR3. Per the germline V gene, CDR1 is SGHAT and CDR2 is FQNNGV. CDR3 bases: TGTGCCAGCAGCTCAGGCCGAACGAAGACAGCATCTAATGAAAAACTGTTTTTT. It specifies CASSSGRTKTASNEKLFF.

The J gene is TRBJ2-3, the V gene TRBV24-1; 8 bases are shared with TRBD2. CDR1 and CDR2 from the germline V gene are KGHDR and SFDVKD. J was trimmed by 4 bases and V by 8 bases; bases with no gene match: 7. The CDR3 extends over 14 amino acids. CDR3 sequence (DNA): TGTGCCACCACCCTCAGCGGGAGTGCAGATACGCAGTATTTT. Translated, it gives CATTLSGSADTQYF.

This clonotype was detected only a few times. This sequence joins TRBV20-1 and TRBJ2-7; 7 bases map to TRBD1. J gave up 5 bases and V 6 bases, and 13 bases lay outside the gene matches. CDR3 length: 14 amino acids. Germline V CDR1 and CDR2: DFQATT, SNEGSKA (reference sequence). The CDR3: CSAGKYRGMDEQYF. DNA of the CDR3: TGCAGTGCAGGAAAGTACAGGGGCATGGACGAGCAGTACTTC.

As concerns this clonotype: At one of its ends the junction is not consistent with the germline gene, which may arise from a read error. V usage is TRBV18 and J usage is TRBJ1-2; no reliable D call. The length of the CDR3 is 15 residues. From germline, CDR1 is KGHSH and CDR2 LQKENI. The CDR3 region has the DNA TGTGCCAGCTCACCGGTCGCCGGTGCTGACTATGGCTACGCCTTC. This translates into CASSPVAGADYGYAF.